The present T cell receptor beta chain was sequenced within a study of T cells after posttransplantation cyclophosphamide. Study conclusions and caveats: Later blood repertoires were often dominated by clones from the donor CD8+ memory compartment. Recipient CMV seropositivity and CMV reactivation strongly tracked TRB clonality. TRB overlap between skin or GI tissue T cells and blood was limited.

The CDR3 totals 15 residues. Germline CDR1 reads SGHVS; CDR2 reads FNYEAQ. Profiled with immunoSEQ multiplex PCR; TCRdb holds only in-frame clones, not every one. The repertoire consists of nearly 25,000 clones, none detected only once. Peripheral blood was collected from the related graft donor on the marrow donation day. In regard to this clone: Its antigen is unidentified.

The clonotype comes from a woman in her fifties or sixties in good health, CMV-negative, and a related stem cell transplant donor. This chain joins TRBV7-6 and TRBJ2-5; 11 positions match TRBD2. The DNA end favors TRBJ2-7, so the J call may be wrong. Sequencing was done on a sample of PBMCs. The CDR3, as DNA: TGTGCCAGCAGCTACATTAGCGGGAGGGTCGACGAGCAGTACTTC. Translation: CASSYISGRVDEQYF.